The 10 T cell receptor beta chains presented below share a single source sample, sequenced in a study of T cell repertoires in cytomegalovirus infection (dated by TCRdb to about 2019). The sample's treatment or condition label, decoded: in vitro stimulation with specific CMV peptide epitopes to enrich CMV-specific T cells. These receptors have no known antigen. Sequencing used an Illumina HiSeq 1500. TCRdb reworked the public reads: Q25 trimming with fastp, MiXCR clone assembly, productive beta chains retained. Every distinct CDR3 protein forms one entry, paired with its most common genes and DNA. The sample table holds 700,000 to 850,000 distinct CDR3 sequences, of which about 30% were seen once. 9.5% to 15% of the sample belongs to the ten largest clones. The sample here was cultured CD8+ T cells from PBMCs, taken from culture after CMV antigen stimulation. The receptors originated from a human donor in good health (CMV status not recorded). Some clones in this sample may be carry-over from other donors' samples.

This CDR3 is CASGGGTETFYGYTF. In DNA, the CDR3 is TGTGCCAGCGGAGGGGGGACAGAAACTTTCTATGGCTACACCTTC. The chain is built from TRBV5-4 and TRBJ1-2; 7 bases fit TRBD1. Germline trimming cut 7 bases from V and 4 bases from J; bases unmatched to any gene: 13. The CDR3 covers 15 residues. Germline V gene data show CDR1 as SGHNT and CDR2 as YYREEE (reference sequence).

This sequence joins TRBV7-6 and TRBJ2-7; the D is unclear. Trimming left V 5 bases short and J 1 base short, with 9 bases between. Germline-derived CDR1 and CDR2 are SGHVS and FNYEAQ. The CDR3 extends over 13 amino acids. CDR3 DNA sequence: TGTGCCAGCAGCCGCCTGGGTTCCTACGAGCAGTACTTC. Amino acids: CASSRLGSYEQYF.

The CDR3 nucleotides are TGTGCCAGCAGCTTAGATGTCTGGCGGGGGGACACAGATACGCAGTATTTT. Encoded protein: CASSLDVWRGDTDTQYF. The gene calls are TRBV11-2 and TRBJ2-3, with 8 bases identical to TRBD2. V lost 0 bases to trimming and J lost 2 bases; unmatched junction nucleotides: 7. From germline, CDR1 is SGHAT and CDR2 FQNNGV. The CDR3 runs to 17 residues.

The rearrangement uses TRBV6-1 and TRBJ1-2; D is unclear. Trimming shortened V by 4 bases and J by 10 bases, and 13 bases separated the two germline ends. Germline V CDR1 and CDR2: MNHNS, SASEGT. The CDR3 length is 12 residues. For the CDR3, the DNA is TGTGCCAGCAGTGTGGGCCAGATCGACTACACCTTC. Its protein is CASSVGQIDYTF.

This clonotype showed up many times. The chain joins TRBV7-2 to TRBJ1-2, with D perhaps matching TRBD1 (5 bases). Germline V gene data show CDR1 as SGHTA and CDR2 as FQGNSA. The CDR3 extends over 15 amino acids. Trimming stripped 2 bases from V and 6 bases from J, with 16 bases between. In nucleotides, the CDR3 is TGTGCCAGCAGCTTATATGGGGGGGTGGTGGATGGCTACACCTTC. Amino acids: CASSLYGGVVDGYTF.

This clonotype was seen only a few times. The chain joins TRBV4-3 to TRBJ1-4, with 7 bases matching TRBD1. The CDR3 spans 15 residues. Germline V lookup: CDR1 LGHNA, CDR2 YSLEER. V lost 1 base, J lost 4 bases, and 3 bases stayed unmatched. The CDR3 bases are TGCGCCAGCAGCCAAGGACAGGGAATTAATGAAAAACTGTTTTTT. Its protein product is CASSQGQGINEKLFF.

The chain couples TRBV11-3 to TRBJ2-1; D is tentatively TRBD1 or TRBD2 (5 bases each). V lost 1 base and J lost 3, with 10 bases in between. The CDR3 totals 15 residues. Germline CDR1 SGHNT, CDR2 YENEEA. The CDR3 DNA follows: TGTGCCAGCAGCTTAGCGGGGACCATCTACAATGAGCAGTTCTTC. Residues: CASSLAGTIYNEQFF.

The chain employs TRBV6-6 and TRBJ2-7, with 11 nucleotides matching TRBD2. CDR1 MNHNY and CDR2 SVGAGI come from the germline V gene (reference sequence). Germline trimming cut 6 bases from V and 3 bases from J; bases unmatched to any gene: 7. This CDR3 is 15 amino acids long. The CDR3 reads CASSLLGTSGYEQYF. Here the CDR3 DNA reads TGTGCCAGCAGCCTACTCGGGACTAGCGGCTACGAGCAGTACTTC.

This clonotype has only a few counts. CDR3 sequence (DNA): TGCGCCAGCAGCCAAGATCTCCCGACAGCCTATAATTCACCCCTCCACTTT. Its protein is CASSQDLPTAYNSPLHF. This chain links TRBV4-3 with TRBJ1-6; tentative D call: TRBD1 (5 bases). Germline CDR1 and CDR2: LGHNA and YSLEER. V lost 0 bases to trimming and J lost 2 bases, with 11 bases between them. The CDR3 runs 17 residues.

On this clonotype: A much larger clone differs from this one at a single base, so this may be a read error. The chain combines TRBV12-3 or TRBV12-4 with TRBJ2-1; no clear D gene. V was pared by 3 bases and J by 5 bases, with 8 bases between. The CDR3 has 13 residues. The CDR3 coding sequence is TGTGCCAGCAGTTTGCGATCTCACAATGAGCAGTTCTTC. Amino acids: CASSLRSHNEQFF.